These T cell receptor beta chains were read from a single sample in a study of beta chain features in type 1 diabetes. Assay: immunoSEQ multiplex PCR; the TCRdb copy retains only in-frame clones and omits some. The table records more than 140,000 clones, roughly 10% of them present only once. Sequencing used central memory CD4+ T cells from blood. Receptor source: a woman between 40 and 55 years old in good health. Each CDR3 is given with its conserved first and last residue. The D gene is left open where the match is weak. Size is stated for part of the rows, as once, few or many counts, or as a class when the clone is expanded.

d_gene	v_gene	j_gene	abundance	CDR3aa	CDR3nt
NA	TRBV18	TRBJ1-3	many	CASSPYDSYSGNTIYF	TGTGCCAGCTCACCCTACGACAGCTACTCTGGAAACACCATATATTTT
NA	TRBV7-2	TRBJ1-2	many	CASSSPGHMNYGYTF	TGTGCCAGCAGCTCTCCGGGACACATGAACTATGGCTACACCTTC
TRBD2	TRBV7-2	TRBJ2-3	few	CASSLAHRLAGPNTQYF	TGTGCCAGCAGCTTAGCGCACAGACTAGCGGGGCCTAATACGCAGTATTTT
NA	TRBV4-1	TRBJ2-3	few	CASSQDLSDTQYF	TGCGCCAGCAGCCAAGATTTATCAGATACGCAGTATTTT
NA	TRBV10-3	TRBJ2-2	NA	CAIGPPGGSNTGELFF	TGTGCCATCGGTCCCCCCGGGGGTAGCAACACCGGGGAGCTGTTTTTT
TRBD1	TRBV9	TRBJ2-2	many	CASSPRSGQSVTGELFF	TGTGCCAGCAGCCCAAGATCGGGACAGTCGGTCACCGGGGAGCTGTTTTTT
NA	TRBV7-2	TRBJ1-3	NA	CASSPWGGSRNTIYF	TGTGCCAGCAGCCCGTGGGGGGGATCGAGAAACACCATATATTTT
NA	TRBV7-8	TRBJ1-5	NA	CASSPRQGNQPQHF	TGTGCCAGCAGCCCCCGACAGGGCAATCAGCCCCAGCATTTT
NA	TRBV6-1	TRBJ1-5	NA	CASSGEYSNQPQHF	TGTGCCAGCAGTGGAGAATATAGCAATCAGCCCCAGCATTTT
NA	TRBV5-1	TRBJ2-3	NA	CASSPEGGVGDTQYF	TGCGCCAGCAGCCCCGAAGGGGGGGTAGGAGATACGCAGTATTTT
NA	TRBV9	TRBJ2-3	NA	CASSVGWGLTDTQYF	TGTGCCAGCAGCGTAGGTTGGGGGCTCACAGATACGCAGTATTTT
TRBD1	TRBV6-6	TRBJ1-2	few	CASRRDSPDYTF	TGTGCCAGCAGGCGGGACAGTCCAGACTACACCTTC
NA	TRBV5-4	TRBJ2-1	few	CASSQGGGASYNEQFF	TGTGCCAGCAGCCAGGGAGGGGGGGCTTCCTACAATGAGCAGTTCTTC